This T cell receptor (beta chain) was recovered during a study of cytomegalovirus exposure and HLA in healthy donors. General study results and limits: In an earlier analysis, about 90% or about 30%: the productive usage of most TCR beta V segments. What a later analysis showed was that several of the most significant clusters appeared linked to common viral pathogens. Relative to equally common others, HLA-associated TCR beta chains showed greater clonal expansion in a later analysis.

Notes on this clone: Its antigen is currently unknown.

In the PCR, 60 Vbeta and 13 Jbeta primers were used. The method was immunoSEQ multiplex PCR; TCRdb's version includes in-frame clones alone and lacks a portion of them. The data hold under 250,000 clones, with 70% to 80% observed a single time. The CDR3 is made up of 16 amino acids. Germline V gene data show CDR1 as MDHEN and CDR2 as SYDVKM. Trimming took off 3 bases at V and 2 bases at J, with 14 bases between the two ends. The sample taken for sequencing was PBMCs. The chain joins TRBV28 to TRBJ1-5; a possible D gene is TRBD1 (6 bases). The source is a woman aged 30 to 39 in good health and CMV-seronegative. The CDR3 region is CASSFEVNRGNQPQHF. CDR3 in DNA: TGTGCCAGCAGTTTTGAGGTAAACAGGGGCAATCAGCCCCAGCATTTT.